The 27 T cell receptor beta chains given below trace back to one sample, sequenced in a study of spatial heterogeneity in lung cancer. Specified time point: sample taken at primary tumor resection. The study sequenced unsorted whole RNA from tumor, nontumor lung or frozen PBMC. TCRdb re-analysed the 5' RACE reads in MiXCR, keeping a single row per CDR3 protein. The profile covers fewer than 55,000 distinct CDR3 sequences, with less than 9% appearing a single time and 10% to 15% taken by the ten largest. This specimen was PBMCs, taken at surgery. These receptors all come from a female donor with early-stage non-small cell lung cancer.

The gene calls are TRBV7-2 and TRBJ1-2; D may be TRBD1 (5 bases). The CDR3 runs 15 residues. Germline-derived CDR1 and CDR2 are SGHTA and FQGNSA. The germline V and J ends were trimmed by 2 bases and 5 bases, with 15 bases remaining between them. The CDR3, as DNA: TGTGCCAGCAGCTTAAGCTGGGACGCCTGGTATGGCTACACCTTC. Translation gives CASSLSWDAWYGYTF.

This clonotype was counted at least ten times. The chain combines TRBV27 with TRBJ2-1; tentative D call: TRBD2 (7 bases). CDR1 is MNHEY and CDR2 is SMNVEV in the germline V gene (reference sequence). The CDR3 sequence is 15 residues long. Deletions cut 5 bases from V and 5 bases from J, with 16 bases between. CDR3 residues: CASSPLRGGDNEQFF. Written as DNA, the CDR3 is TGTGCCAGCAGTCCCCTTAGGGGGGGGGACAATGAGCAGTTCTTC.

By proportion, this clonotype is medium-sized. The chain couples TRBV6-5 to TRBJ1-4; 8 bases are a match to TRBD1. The CDR3 sequence is 17 residues long. Per the germline V gene, CDR1 is MNHEY and CDR2 is SVGAGI. Trimming cost V 0 bases and J 8 bases; bases outside gene matches: 11. The CDR3: CASSYSAPRGLWEKLFF. For the CDR3, the DNA is TGTGCCAGCAGTTACTCAGCTCCCAGGGGGCTTTGGGAAAAACTGTTTTTT.

This clonotype was recorded many times. The chain employs TRBV6-1 and TRBJ2-2, with 9 positions matching TRBD1. V was pared by 4 bases and J by 4 bases, with 7 bases of the junction left unmatched. The CDR3 has 16 amino acids. Germline loops: CDR1 MNHNS, CDR2 SASEGT. This CDR3 is CASSATGGVSTGELFF. CDR3 sequence (DNA): TGTGCCAGCAGTGCAACAGGGGGCGTCAGCACCGGGGAGCTGTTTTTT.

For this clonotype: Being one base from a much bigger clone, this may be a read error. The rearrangement uses TRBV20-1 and TRBJ2-7; TRBD2 might be the D (5 bases). The CDR3 sequence is 12 residues long. Germline V gene sequence: CDR1 DFQATT, CDR2 SNEGSKA (reference sequence). The CDR3 sequence is CSTSTGLWEQYF. CDR3 nucleotides: TGCAGTACTAGTACGGGGTTATGGGAGCAGTACTTC.

The chain recombines TRBV7-2 with TRBJ2-5, with D possibly matching TRBD2 (7 bases). This CDR3 region has 13 residues. V was cut by 5 bases and J by 5 bases, with 12 bases left in between. Germline V gene sequence: CDR1 SGHTA, CDR2 FQGNSA. The CDR3 DNA sequence: TGTGCCAGCAGCGGGGGGGCCAGGGAGACCCAGTACTTC. This encodes CASSGGARETQYF. Combining the CDR3 with reference TRBV7-2 and TRBJ2-5 gives the whole variable domain GAGVSQSPSNKVTEKGKDVELRCDPISGHTALYWYRQSLGQGLEFLIYFQGNSAPDKSGLPSDRFSAERTGGSVSTLTIQRTQQEDSAVYLCASSGGARETQYFGPGTRLLVL.

This clonotype was seen at least ten times. V usage is TRBV7-2 and J usage is TRBJ1-4; no reliable D call. There are 14 residues in the CDR3. V lost 10 bases, J lost 3 bases, and 15 bases lay in between. CDR1 is SGHTA, CDR2 FQGNSA, per germline. The CDR3 reads CATTTHGPNEKLFF. For the CDR3, the DNA is TGTGCCACGACAACCCACGGGCCTAATGAAAAACTGTTTTTT.

V usage is TRBV19 and J usage is TRBJ1-5; TRBD1 agrees at 9 bases. From germline, CDR1 is LNHDA and CDR2 SQIVND (reference sequence). V gave up 6 bases and J gave up 5 bases; unmatched junction bases: 8. The CDR3 loop spans 15 amino acids. CDR3 protein: CASRSTGGSDQPQHF. CDR3 nucleotide sequence: TGTGCCAGTAGGAGCACAGGGGGCTCTGATCAGCCCCAGCATTTT.

This clonotype was picked up many times. The chain links TRBV29-1 to TRBJ1-1, with unresolved D. Germline assignment: CDR1 SQVTM and CDR2 ANQGSEA. V lost 5 bases and J lost 0, with 13 bases in between. The CDR3 extends over 14 amino acids. CDR3 region: CSVTRLALNTEAFF. The CDR3 region has the DNA TGCAGCGTTACCCGTCTGGCCCTGAACACTGAAGCTTTCTTT. The full variable domain, rest sourced from reference TRBV29-1 and TRBJ1-1, is SAVISQKPSRDICQRGTSLTIQCQVDSQVTMMFWYRQQPGQSLTLIATANQGSEATYESGFVIDKFPISRPNLTFSTLTVSNMSPEDSSIYLCSVTRLALNTEAFFGQGTRLTVV.

This clonotype was seen repeatedly, ten times or more. The chain joins TRBV7-2 to TRBJ2-1, with 10 nucleotides matching TRBD2. V was clipped by 6 bases and J by 0 bases; unmatched bases: 2. The CDR3 runs 15 residues. Germline loops: CDR1 SGHTA, CDR2 FQGNSA. The CDR3 DNA reads as TGTGCCAGCAGACCTAGCGGGGGCTCCTACAATGAGCAGTTCTTC. The encoded protein is CASRPSGGSYNEQFF.

The table lists this clonotype with a few counts. The chain joins TRBV9 to TRBJ1-1; D ambiguous. This CDR3 is 17 amino acids long. Germline CDR1 and CDR2: SGDLS and YYNGEE. The V end was cut by 3 bases, the J end by 1 base, with 19 bases between. In nucleotides, the CDR3 is TGTGCCAGCAGCGCCTCCGCGCGTGTCGGAAGGAACACTGAAGCTTTCTTT. Translating it yields CASSASARVGRNTEAFF.

This clonotype has ten or more counts. The genes are TRBV5-4 and TRBJ1-2; 9 nucleotides agree with TRBD1. Germline CDR1 reads SGHNT; CDR2 reads YYREEE (reference sequence). CDR3 length: 17 residues. The V and J ends lost 4 bases and 0 bases, in that order; junction bases with no gene match: 10. The CDR3 here is CASSGRDRDSANYGYTF. The CDR3 DNA reads as TGTGCCAGCAGCGGACGGGACAGGGATTCGGCTAACTATGGCTACACCTTC.

This clonotype was counted ten times or more. The chain couples TRBV18 to TRBJ1-5; D is possibly TRBD1 (6 bases). Germline-derived CDR1 and CDR2 are KGHSH and LQKENI. Trimming removed 3 bases at V and 6 bases at J, with 9 bases between. The CDR3 is made up of 13 amino acids. Written as DNA, the CDR3 is TGTGCCAGCTCACCCGGCAGGGGTCAGCCCCAGCATTTT. It yields the protein CASSPGRGQPQHF.

This clonotype has a handful of counts. The chain links TRBV7-9 to TRBJ2-5; 7 positions agree with TRBD2. Per the germline V gene, CDR1 is SEHNR and CDR2 is FQNEAQ (reference sequence). The CDR3 totals 15 residues. J was trimmed by 1 base and V by 4 bases; bases with no gene match: 6. The CDR3 nucleotides are TGTGCCAGCAGCTCGGGGGGTCGGGGCCAAGAGACCCAGTACTTC. Its translation: CASSSGGRGQETQYF.

The gene calls are TRBV5-4 and TRBJ1-4; possibly TRBD1 for D (5 bases). Trimming left V 5 bases short and J 5 bases short, with 10 bases between. The CDR3 contains 13 residues. Germline values: CDR1 SGHNT, CDR2 YYREEE (reference sequence). The CDR3 region has the DNA TGTGCCAGCAGTTTCGCAGGGAATGAAAAACTGTTTTTT. This gives the protein CASSFAGNEKLFF.

The chain couples TRBV9 to TRBJ2-1, with D tentatively TRBD1 or TRBD2 (5 bases each). The CDR3 is 15 amino acids. In germline, CDR1 is SGDLS, CDR2 YYNGEE. The V and J ends lost 4 bases and 2 bases respectively, with 13 bases between them. In DNA form, the CDR3 reads TGTGCCAGCAGCCTTGGGACGGAAACCTACAATGAGCAGTTCTTC. Encoded protein: CASSLGTETYNEQFF.

This clonotype was detected ten times or more. J is TRBJ1-5 and V is TRBV5-6, with 9 bases matching TRBD1. The ends lost 2 bases at V and 4 bases at J; junction bases unmatched: 7. Germline loops: CDR1 SGHDT, CDR2 YYEEEE. CDR3 length equals 16 residues. As DNA, the CDR3 is TGTGCCAGCAGCTTTACCGGACAGGGGTCTAATCAGCCCCAGCATTTT. This gives the protein CASSFTGQGSNQPQHF.

This clonotype was counted between two and nine times. V gene TRBV7-2 combines with J gene TRBJ2-5; the D is unclear. Germline-derived CDR1 and CDR2 are SGHTA and FQGNSA. Trimming removed 1 base at V and 5 bases at J, with 11 bases between. The CDR3 consists of 14 residues. The CDR3 DNA is TGTGCCAGCAGCTTAGTATTGGGTCCGGAGACCCAGTACTTC. Protein sequence: CASSLVLGPETQYF.

This clonotype was recorded a few times. This sequence joins TRBV4-1 and TRBJ2-2, with 11 bases that match TRBD1. Germline-derived CDR1 and CDR2 are MGHRA and YSYEKL. The J segment lost 7 bases and the V segment lost 4 bases, leaving 8 bases of the junction unmatched. The CDR3 covers 16 residues. CDR3 in amino acids: CASSPLDRGLVGELFF. The CDR3 DNA reads as TGCGCCAGCAGCCCTCTGGACAGGGGGCTTGTCGGGGAGCTGTTTTTT.

Many counts were recorded for this clonotype. V and J are TRBV19 and TRBJ2-1; D gene unclear. Per germline, CDR1 LNHDA and CDR2 SQIVND (reference sequence). The CDR3 loop spans 15 amino acids. Trimming removed 3 bases at V and 4 bases at J, with 13 bases between. CDR3 DNA sequence: TGTGCCAGTAGTATTTTCCTCCTCCCTTACAATGAGCAGTTCTTC. It is translated as CASSIFLLPYNEQFF. Combining the CDR3 with reference TRBV19 and TRBJ2-1 gives the whole variable domain DGGITQSPKYLFRKEGQNVTLSCEQNLNHDAMYWYRQDPGQGLRLIYYSQIVNDFQKGDIAEGYSVSREKKESFPLTVTSAQKNPTAFYLCASSIFLLPYNEQFFGPGTRLTVL.

This clonotype was detected a few times. The V call is TRBV29-1, the J call TRBJ2-7; weak D call: TRBD2 (6 bases). V lost 5 bases and J 5 bases, leaving 19 bases between the germline ends. CDR3 length: 14 residues. Per germline, CDR1 SQVTM and CDR2 ANQGSEA. DNA for the CDR3: TGCAGCGTTCCCGGGACTCAAGGGGTCCACGAGCAGTACTTC. Its translation is CSVPGTQGVHEQYF.

This clonotype has ten or more counts. The CDR3 nucleotides are TGTGCCAGCAGCCCCCTGCTAGGCAGGGGGAAGTTGGGTGCTTTCTTT. Translation: CASSPLLGRGKLGAFF. The V gene is TRBV4-2, the J gene TRBJ1-1, with 7 bases identical to TRBD1. The CDR3 length is 16 residues. Germline assignment: CDR1 LGHNA and CDR2 YNFKEQ. The trim removed 4 bases at V and 11 bases at J, leaving 19 bases unmatched.

This clonotype was found many times. This chain links TRBV4-3 with TRBJ2-1, with D uncertain. The V gene lost 6 bases and the J gene lost 5 bases, with 8 bases spanning the gap. The CDR3 has 12 amino acids. Germline V gene lookup returns CDR1 LGHNA and CDR2 YSLEER. CDR3 nucleotide sequence: TGCGCCAGCAGTCGCGTCGACAATGAGCAGTTCTTC. Amino acids: CASSRVDNEQFF.

The CDR3 reads CASSVGPTRRETQYF. CDR3 DNA sequence: TGTGCCAGCAGCGTAGGACCCACGAGGAGGGAGACCCAGTACTTC. The V and J genes are TRBV9 and TRBJ2-5; possibly TRBD2 for D (5 bases). The CDR3 runs to 15 residues. Trimming took 0 bases from V and 5 from J, leaving 14 bases between them. Germline CDR1 reads SGDLS; CDR2 reads YYNGEE.

This clonotype appeared a few times. V usage is TRBV9 and J usage is TRBJ2-1; the D gene is possibly TRBD1 (6 bases). CDR1 and CDR2 (germline): SGDLS, YYNGEE. CDR3 length: 17 amino acids. With 0 bases removed from V and 3 bases from J, the gap between germline ends came to 16 bases. The DNA for the CDR3 is TGTGCCAGCAGCGTAGTTCAAGGGGGAGACAACTACAATGAGCAGTTCTTC. Amino acid sequence: CASSVVQGGDNYNEQFF.

The chain has TRBV20-1 and TRBJ2-7, with D hard to call. Trimming cost V 5 bases and J 2 bases, with 10 bases left between them. Germline lookup yields CDR1 DFQATT and CDR2 SNEGSKA (reference sequence). This CDR3 is 12 amino acids long. The CDR3 sequence is CSAPTSTYEQYF. The CDR3 DNA sequence: TGCAGTGCTCCCACGTCGACCTACGAGCAGTACTTC.

In its sample, this clonotype was seen many times. The chain carries TRBV2 and TRBJ2-3; 8 bases match TRBD1. The CDR3 totals 17 residues. Germline-derived CDR1 and CDR2 are SNHLY and FYNNEI. The ends lost 3 bases at V and 0 bases at J; junction bases unmatched: 8. The CDR3 DNA follows: TGTGCCAGCAGTGACCTAGGGACAGGAATTAGCACAGATACGCAGTATTTT. It codes for CASSDLGTGISTDTQYF.